A single sample is the source of the 30 T cell receptor beta chains below, sequenced in a study of T-cell memory formation after mild COVID-19. Using its own MiXCR run on the 5' RACE reads, TCRdb lists one record per CDR3 protein. This sample has hundreds of thousands of distinct CDR3 sequences, with around 15% found just once. The source material was PBMCs or a T cell subset sorted from them (not recorded which). The source is a man between 18 and 29 years old who had mild COVID-19 (a few samples of this study predate the infection). Cell type and time point are not known.

There are a few counts of this clonotype. The V call is TRBV4-1, the J call TRBJ2-3; possibly TRBD2 for D (6 bases). V lost 1 base, J lost 4 bases, and 12 bases lay in between. CDR1 MGHRA and CDR2 YSYEKL come from the germline V gene. There are 15 residues in the CDR3. The CDR3 loop reads CASSQGGLAADTQYF. Here the CDR3 DNA reads TGCGCCAGCAGCCAAGGGGGGTTAGCGGCAGATACGCAGTATTTT.

Ten or more counts support this clonotype. The V and J genes are TRBV5-1 and TRBJ2-6; 10 nucleotides agree with TRBD1. The germline V gene has CDR1 SGHRS and CDR2 YFSETQ. Trimming cost V 4 bases and J 2 bases; bases outside gene matches: 9. This CDR3 comprises 18 residues. The CDR3 spells CASSPQGQGWTGANVLTF. In DNA form, the CDR3 reads TGCGCCAGCAGCCCCCAGGGACAGGGGTGGACTGGGGCCAACGTCCTGACTTTC. Full variable domain (remainder filled in from reference TRBV5-1 and TRBJ2-6): KAGVTQTPRYLIKTRGQQVTLSCSPISGHRSVSWYQQTPGQGLQFLFEYFSETQRNKGNFPGRFSGRQFSNSRSEMNVSTLELGDSALYLCASSPQGQGWTGANVLTFGAGSRLTVL.

In DNA, the CDR3 is TGTGCCAGCAGCCAAGACATTGACAGGGGGATAGACTATGGCTACACCTTC. Amino acids: CASSQDIDRGIDYGYTF. V usage is TRBV3-1 and J usage is TRBJ1-2; 9 bases line up with TRBD1. The CDR3 sequence is 17 residues long. Germline V CDR1 and CDR2: LGHDT, YNNKEL (reference sequence). The junction had 8 bases not matched to a gene; V was cut back by 0 bases and J by 3 bases.

This clonotype was observed at least ten times. The rearrangement links TRBV12-3 or TRBV12-4 to TRBJ1-2; D perhaps matches TRBD1 (6 bases). CDR3 length: 15 residues. Trimming left V 6 bases short and J 4 bases short, with 18 bases between. Here the CDR3 DNA reads TGTGCCAGCAGCTCCGACAGGAAACCCTCCTATGGCTACACCTTC. This encodes CASSSDRKPSYGYTF.

In this sample, this clonotype turned up a few times. The CDR3 DNA follows: TGTGCCAGCAGCTCCTCAGGGGGCGGCTATGGCTACACCTTC. Its translation is CASSSSGGGYGYTF. The chain is built from TRBV7-9 and TRBJ1-2; 8 bases line up with TRBD1. V lost 4 bases, J lost 4 bases, and 5 bases stayed unmatched. Germline CDR1 and CDR2: SEHNR and FQNEAQ (reference sequence). The CDR3 runs 14 residues.

The chain carries TRBV7-7 and TRBJ2-3; no clear D. Germline V gene sequence: CDR1 SSHAT, CDR2 FNYEAQ (reference sequence). V shed 5 bases and J shed 2 bases, with 14 bases lying between them. This CDR3 spans 15 amino acids. The CDR3 DNA reads TGTGCCAGCAGCCTAACCCGACACTTCACAGATACGCAGTATTTT. This gives the protein CASSLTRHFTDTQYF.

This chain links TRBV7-3 with TRBJ2-3; TRBD2 might be the D (6 bases). The V and J ends lost 5 bases and 0 bases respectively, with 12 bases between them. Germline V lookup: CDR1 SGHTA, CDR2 FQGTGA. The length of the CDR3 is 15 residues. This CDR3 reads CASSPLRGSTDTQYF. CDR3 in DNA: TGTGCCAGCAGCCCCCTCCGGGGGAGCACAGATACGCAGTATTTT.

This clonotype was seen ten or more times. This CDR3 reads CASSLNGLGLDEAFF. Here the CDR3 DNA reads TGTGCCAGCAGCTTAAATGGCTTGGGGTTGGATGAAGCTTTCTTT. The chain employs TRBV7-9 and TRBJ1-1; D gene uncertain. V lost 2 bases, J lost 7 bases, and 17 bases lay in between. CDR3 length equals 15 residues. CDR1 is SEHNR and CDR2 is FQNEAQ in the germline V gene (reference sequence).

This clonotype appeared a few times. V is TRBV7-2 and J is TRBJ2-7; D is undetermined. The germline V gene has CDR1 SGHTA and CDR2 FQGNSA. V shed 1 base and J shed 0 bases, with 7 bases lying between them. This CDR3 has 14 amino acids. The CDR3, as DNA: TGTGCCAGCAGCTTAGGCGCCGGCTCCTACGAGCAGTACGTC. It encodes CASSLGAGSYEQYV.

The chain links TRBV6-5 to TRBJ2-2, with unresolved D. Germline V gene data show CDR1 as MNHEY and CDR2 as SVGAGI. The V end was cut by 2 bases, the J end by 5 bases, with 6 bases between. The CDR3 spans 13 residues. CDR3 nucleotide sequence: TGTGCCAGCAGTTACGAAGAAACCGGGGAGCTGTTTTTT. It specifies CASSYEETGELFF.

The chain is built from TRBV18 and TRBJ1-4; D is uncertain. Germline loops: CDR1 KGHSH, CDR2 LQKENI. The CDR3 runs to 15 residues. Trimming removed 3 bases from V and 4 bases from J, with 12 bases in between. CDR3 coding DNA: TGTGCCAGCTCACCTTCAGGCGGAGGTAATGAAAAACTGTTTTTT. Amino acid sequence: CASSPSGGGNEKLFF.

The CDR3 coding sequence is TGTGCCAGCAGCCCCGGCCTGACATACTATGGCTACACCTTC. This translates into CASSPGLTYYGYTF. The chain employs TRBV6-5 and TRBJ1-2; D not resolved. The germline CDR1 and CDR2 sequences are MNHEY and SVGAGI. V was pared by 6 bases and J by 3 bases, with 14 bases between. The CDR3 is 14 amino acids.

In the case of this clonotype: Being one base from a much bigger clone, this may be a read error. The chain uses TRBV24-1 and TRBJ2-5; TRBD1 matches 7 bases. Germline assignment: CDR1 KGHDR and CDR2 SFDVKD. The CDR3 loop spans 17 amino acids. The CDR3 here is CATSDSGQDRLQDTQYF. Written as DNA, the CDR3 is TGTGCCACCAGTGACTCCGGTCAGGACAGGCTACAAGATACCCAGTACTTC.

The rearrangement links TRBV18 to TRBJ2-5; TRBD2 matches 7 bases. The V gene's germline CDR1 is KGHSH and CDR2 LQKENI. The V gene end was trimmed by 2 bases and the J gene end by 2 bases; junction bases not matched to a gene: 5. The CDR3 totals 15 residues. This CDR3 is CASSPMSGAQETQYF. DNA for the CDR3: TGTGCCAGCTCACCAATGAGCGGGGCACAAGAGACCCAGTACTTC.

A note on this clonotype: Being one base from a much bigger clone, this may be a read error. The rearrangement links TRBV28 to TRBJ1-2, with TRBD1 identical over 9 bases. The CDR3 contains 13 residues. From germline, CDR1 is MDHEN and CDR2 SYDVKM. CDR3 in DNA: TGTGCCAGCTGTTTCGGACAGGGGCATGGCTACACCTTC. It translates to CASCFGQGHGYTF.

V and J are TRBV20-1 and TRBJ2-5; D could derive from TRBD1 or TRBD2 (6 bases each). Trimming left V 1 base short and J 1 base short, with 13 bases between. CDR3 length equals 15 residues. Germline V lookup: CDR1 DFQATT, CDR2 SNEGSKA (reference sequence). The CDR3 is CSARVQRGAQETQYF. The CDR3 DNA is TGCAGTGCTAGAGTTCAAAGGGGGGCCCAAGAGACCCAGTACTTC.

This clonotype has more than one count but fewer than ten. The chain carries TRBV7-8 and TRBJ1-2; 12 nucleotides align to TRBD1. V trimming: 5 bases; J trimming: 3 bases; junction bases outside the gene matches: 4. CDR1 is SGHVS and CDR2 is FQNEAQ in the germline V gene. The CDR3 spans 15 residues. The CDR3 loop reads CASSPGTGGDYGYTF. The CDR3, as DNA: TGTGCCAGCAGCCCGGGGACAGGGGGCGACTATGGCTACACCTTC.

The chain employs TRBV7-2 and TRBJ1-6; the D is unclear. Trimming pared 4 bases from V and 11 bases from J, leaving 33 bases between. The CDR3 runs 20 residues. Germline V gives CDR1 SGHTA, CDR2 FQGNSA. CDR3 region: CASSSDTPRTVRAPGAPLHF. The CDR3 coding sequence is TGTGCCAGCAGCTCTGATACCCCCCGTACCGTCCGGGCCCCAGGAGCACCCCTCCACTTT.

CDR3 sequence reads: CASSDPLAPGNGYTF. In nucleotides, the CDR3 is TGTGCCAGCAGTGACCCCTTGGCCCCTGGGAATGGCTACACCTTC. This rearrangement joins TRBV6-4 to TRBJ1-2; D gene unclear. Germline V gives CDR1 MRHNA, CDR2 SNTAGT. V shed 2 bases and J shed 6 bases, with 16 bases lying between them. The CDR3 contains 15 residues.

This clonotype occurred a few times. This rearrangement joins TRBV25-1 to TRBJ2-1; 14 bases map to TRBD2. The CDR3 has 19 residues. Germline trimming cut 4 bases from V and 9 bases from J; bases unmatched to any gene: 17. Germline V gives CDR1 MGHDK, CDR2 SYGVNS. The CDR3 protein is CASSVLTSGGASPFGEQFF. CDR3 DNA sequence: TGTGCCAGCAGTGTGTTGACTAGCGGGGGGGCAAGCCCCTTTGGTGAGCAGTTCTTC.

The rearrangement joins TRBV12-3 or TRBV12-4 to TRBJ1-3; tentatively, D is TRBD1 (5 bases). The CDR3 totals 16 residues. The V end was cut by 5 bases, the J end by 0 bases, with 14 bases between. The CDR3 here is CASSGTGSDSGNTIYF. DNA for the CDR3: TGTGCCAGCAGTGGTACAGGATCCGACTCTGGAAACACCATATATTTT.

This clonotype was counted only a few times. This chain uses TRBV12-3 or TRBV12-4 with TRBJ1-2; 7 nucleotides line up with TRBD1. V trimming: 5 bases; J trimming: 7 bases; junction bases outside the gene matches: 7. There are 13 residues in the CDR3. In nucleotides, the CDR3 is TGTGCCAGCAGTGCCGGGACAGAGGCTGGCTACACCTTC. Translated: CASSAGTEAGYTF.

This clonotype was seen a handful of times. The chain joins TRBV7-3 to TRBJ1-3; 11 bases align to TRBD1. The CDR3 length is 16 residues. Germline lookup yields CDR1 SGHTA and CDR2 FQGTGA. V lost 5 bases and J lost 1; bases outside the gene matches: 4. The CDR3 nucleotides read TGTGCCAGCAGCCCGGGACAGGGGGATTCTGGAAACACCATATATTTT. Its translation is CASSPGQGDSGNTIYF.

The rearrangement links TRBV9 to TRBJ1-2; D unresolved. Germline V gene lookup returns CDR1 SGDLS and CDR2 YYNGEE. The CDR3 consists of 13 residues. Trimming stripped 2 bases from V and 2 bases from J, with 7 bases between. The CDR3 loop is CASSVNRNYGYTF. CDR3 DNA sequence: TGTGCCAGCAGCGTGAACAGAAACTATGGCTACACCTTC. Combining the CDR3 with reference TRBV9 and TRBJ1-2 gives the whole variable domain DSGVTQTPKHLITATGQRVTLRCSPRSGDLSVYWYQQSLDQGLQFLIQYYNGEERAKGNILERFSAQQFPDLHSELNLSSLELGDSALYFCASSVNRNYGYTFGSGTRLTVV.

The table lists this clonotype with a few counts. The chain combines TRBV5-1 with TRBJ1-4; D perhaps matches TRBD1 (5 bases). In germline, CDR1 is SGHRS, CDR2 YFSETQ. Trimming cost V 0 bases and J 0 bases, with 9 bases left between them. This CDR3 comprises 16 residues. The CDR3 DNA reads TGCGCCAGCAGCTTGGGGGACGCGGCAACTAATGAAAAACTGTTTTTT. This gives the protein CASSLGDAATNEKLFF. Drawing the rest from reference TRBV5-1 and TRBJ1-4, the complete variable domain is KAGVTQTPRYLIKTRGQQVTLSCSPISGHRSVSWYQQTPGQGLQFLFEYFSETQRNKGNFPGRFSGRQFSNSRSEMNVSTLELGDSALYLCASSLGDAATNEKLFFGSGTQLSVL.

The CDR3 region has the DNA TGTGCCAGCAGCTACCGAACAGGGGTGGGTCAGCCCCAGCATTTT. This translates into CASSYRTGVGQPQHF. The chain has TRBV7-2 and TRBJ1-5, with 7 bases aligning to TRBD1. CDR1 is SGHTA, CDR2 FQGNSA, per germline. Losses at the gene ends were 4 bases for V and 6 bases for J; bases not matched to a gene: 9. CDR3 length: 15 amino acids.

This clonotype came up many times. The rearrangement uses TRBV5-1 and TRBJ1-2, with D perhaps matching TRBD1 (6 bases). Germline loops: CDR1 SGHRS, CDR2 YFSETQ. The CDR3 has 14 residues. Trimming cost V 1 base and J 8 bases, with 15 bases left between them. DNA for the CDR3: TGCGCCAGCAGCTTGAGGGGGGGGCGCGAGGGCTACACCTTC. Encoded protein: CASSLRGGREGYTF. Drawing the rest from reference TRBV5-1 and TRBJ1-2, the complete variable domain is KAGVTQTPRYLIKTRGQQVTLSCSPISGHRSVSWYQQTPGQGLQFLFEYFSETQRNKGNFPGRFSGRQFSNSRSEMNVSTLELGDSALYLCASSLRGGREGYTFGSGTRLTVV.

The chain is built from TRBV24-1 and TRBJ1-5; D gene ambiguous. V was pared by 4 bases and J by 10 bases, with 7 bases between. Germline V gives CDR1 KGHDR, CDR2 SFDVKD. The CDR3 sequence is 11 residues long. This CDR3 is CATSEGGPQHF. The DNA for the CDR3 is TGTGCCACCAGTGAGGGCGGACCCCAGCATTTT.

The chain combines TRBV6-5 with TRBJ2-5, with D possibly matching TRBD1 (5 bases). V lost 4 bases to trimming and J lost 1 base, with 10 bases between them. Germline V gives CDR1 MNHEY, CDR2 SVGAGI. The CDR3 runs 14 residues. DNA of the CDR3: TGTGCCAGCAGTTCCTTCAGGGCCCAAGAGACCCAGTACTTC. Translated, it gives CASSSFRAQETQYF.

This clonotype was observed a handful of times. The V and J genes are TRBV7-8 and TRBJ1-2; D is possibly TRBD1 (6 bases). Trimming removed 0 bases at V and 8 bases at J, with 16 bases between. The CDR3 extends over 15 amino acids. The germline V gene encodes CDR1 SGHVS and CDR2 FQNEAQ. Written as DNA, the CDR3 is TGTGCCAGCAGCTTAGCCCCAGGGGAATTTGGGGGCTACACCTTC. It translates to CASSLAPGEFGGYTF.